These 16 T cell receptor beta chains were sequenced from one sample in a study of cytotoxic CD8 clonotypes in ibrutinib-treated CLL. Sequenced by immunoSEQ multiplex PCR; TCRdb stores in-frame clones only, minus some. The sample holds 130,000 or so clones, approximately 83% seen once. Here the sequenced sample was PBMCs, taken after 24 months of ibrutinib treatment. Receptors originate from a human donor with chronic lymphocytic leukemia.

This chain uses TRBV7-2 with TRBJ2-5, with D possibly TRBD1 on 6 matching bases. The CDR3 runs 15 residues. Germline CDR1 SGHTA, CDR2 FQGNSA. The germline V and J ends were trimmed by 3 bases and 7 bases, with 18 bases remaining between them. The CDR3: CASSLDRTTIATQYF. The DNA of the CDR3 is TGTGCCAGCAGCTTGGACAGAACCACCATAGCGACCCAGTACTTC.

The J gene is TRBJ1-2, the V gene TRBV25-1; D is uncertain. V was pared by 1 base and J by 3 bases, with 9 bases between. The germline V gene has CDR1 MGHDK and CDR2 SYGVNS. The CDR3 has 14 residues. In DNA, the CDR3 is TGTGCCAGCAGTGAATTGGGGAGGGACTATGGCTACACCTTC. Its translation is CASSELGRDYGYTF.

The genes are TRBV5-6 and TRBJ2-3; 9 bases are shared with TRBD1. The CDR3 runs 17 residues. V lost 2 bases, J lost 3 bases, and 10 bases stayed unmatched. In germline, CDR1 is SGHDT, CDR2 YYEEEE. This CDR3 is CASSFRTGGRGTDTQYF. As DNA, the CDR3 is TGTGCCAGCAGCTTCAGAACAGGGGGCAGAGGGACAGATACGCAGTATTTT.

This clone was observed a single time. The chain combines TRBV7-3 with TRBJ1-1; D unclear. Germline V gene data show CDR1 as SGHTA and CDR2 as FQGTGA. CDR3 length: 14 amino acids. Trimming removed 5 bases from V and 5 bases from J, with 15 bases in between. CDR3 sequence (DNA): TGTGCCAGCAGCGCCCAGTACATAGAAACTGAAGCTTTCTTT. Translating gives CASSAQYIETEAFF. Complete variable domain (other parts from reference TRBV7-3 and TRBJ1-1): GAGVSQTPSNKVTEKGKYVELRCDPISGHTALYWYRQSLGQGPEFLIYFQGTGAADDSGLPNDRFFAVRPEGSVSTLKIQRTERGDSAVYLCASSAQYIETEAFFGQGTRLTVV.

The chain recombines TRBV7-3 with TRBJ2-6, with D perhaps TRBD1 (5 bases). This CDR3 has 16 amino acids. Germline V CDR1 and CDR2: SGHTA, FQGTGA. With 1 base removed from V and 1 base from J, the gap between germline ends came to 8 bases. The CDR3 bases are TGTGCCAGCAGCTTAAAGGGGATTTCTGGGGCCAACGTCCTGACTTTC. This gives the protein CASSLKGISGANVLTF.

This chain joins TRBV7-2 and TRBJ2-2; 9 bases agree with TRBD1. Trimming at V came to 5 bases and at J to 4 bases, leaving 5 bases not matched to a gene. CDR3 length: 15 amino acids. CDR1 and CDR2 (germline): SGHTA, FQGNSA. CDR3: CASSPRQGGTGELFF. DNA for the CDR3: TGTGCCAGCAGCCCCCGACAGGGGGGCACCGGGGAGCTGTTTTTT.

This chain joins TRBV18 and TRBJ2-5; D is perhaps TRBD1 (6 bases). The CDR3 extends over 14 amino acids. Germline CDR1 and CDR2: KGHSH and LQKENI. V gave up 3 bases and J gave up 3 bases, with 11 bases separating them. The CDR3 DNA reads TGTGCCAGCTCACCTGCCGGACAGAAAGAGACCCAGTACTTC. It is translated as CASSPAGQKETQYF.

V usage is TRBV15 and J usage is TRBJ1-2; the D is unclear. The CDR3 covers 16 residues. Germline V CDR1 and CDR2: LNHNV, YYDKDF (reference sequence). With 0 bases removed from V and 7 bases from J, the gap between germline ends came to 18 bases. This chain's CDR3 is CATSRDIGGPHGGYTF. CDR3 bases: TGTGCCACCAGCAGAGATATAGGAGGGCCCCACGGTGGCTACACCTTC.

The V gene is TRBV6-5, the J gene TRBJ2-7, with 13 bases that match TRBD2. Germline trimming cut 2 bases from V and 5 bases from J; bases unmatched to any gene: 3. The germline gives CDR1 MNHEY, CDR2 SVGAGI. The CDR3 covers 15 residues. The CDR3 sequence: CASSYRTSGRDEQYF. CDR3 DNA sequence: TGTGCCAGCAGTTACCGGACTAGCGGGAGAGACGAGCAGTACTTC.

This clone came up once. This chain joins TRBV4-3 and TRBJ1-6, with D tentatively TRBD1 (5 bases). V lost 4 bases and J 5 bases, leaving 18 bases between the germline ends. The CDR3 is made up of 17 amino acids. CDR1 is LGHNA, CDR2 YSLEER, per germline. CDR3 protein: CASSLESGDLNNSPLHF. The CDR3, as DNA: TGCGCCAGCAGCCTCGAGAGCGGGGACCTAAATAATTCACCCCTCCACTTT.

The rearrangement uses TRBV6-1 and TRBJ2-7; TRBD2 might be the D (7 bases). Germline V CDR1 and CDR2: MNHNS, SASEGT. V gave up 0 bases and J gave up 1 base, with 19 bases separating them. This CDR3 contains 18 residues. In nucleotides, the CDR3 is TGTGCCAGCAGTGAAGCGGAGGGAGGGGGAGGGGGGTCCTACGAGCAGTACTTC. This encodes CASSEAEGGGGGSYEQYF.

The rearrangement links TRBV6-5 to TRBJ2-1; 7 bases are shared with TRBD1. CDR3 length: 14 amino acids. Germline V gene data show CDR1 as MNHEY and CDR2 as SVGAGI. Trimming removed 6 bases from V and 3 bases from J; junction bases left unmatched: 5. CDR3 sequence reads: CASRTGNLYNEQFF. CDR3 sequence (DNA): TGTGCCAGCAGGACAGGGAACCTCTACAATGAGCAGTTCTTC.

This chain connects TRBV5-1 to TRBJ2-7, with D possibly being TRBD1 (5 bases). The CDR3 spans 14 residues. Germline CDR1 is SGHRS and CDR2 is YFSETQ. V gave up 0 bases and J gave up 1 base, with 8 bases separating them. CDR3 bases: TGCGCCAGCAGCTTGGTCCCAGGGTCCTACGAGCAGTACTTC. Its translation: CASSLVPGSYEQYF.

The V gene is TRBV10-3, the J gene TRBJ2-1; 8 bases are shared with TRBD2. The trim removed 2 bases at V and 8 bases at J, leaving 11 bases unmatched. The germline gives CDR1 ENHRY, CDR2 SYGVKD. This CDR3 has 16 amino acids. The CDR3 DNA sequence: TGTGCCATCAGTGAGCCAACCGGGACTAGTCGGGATGAGCAGTTCTTC. It translates to CAISEPTGTSRDEQFF.

The genes are TRBV19 and TRBJ2-1, with 11 bases identical to TRBD1. CDR1 is LNHDA, CDR2 SQIVND, per germline (reference sequence). The CDR3 totals 14 residues. Trimming took 4 bases from V and 7 from J; bases not matched to a gene: 3. The DNA of the CDR3 is TGTGCCAGTAGTAAAGGACAGGGGGCTAATGAGCAGTTCTTC. It encodes CASSKGQGANEQFF.

This chain joins TRBV10-3 and TRBJ1-6, with D possibly being TRBD1 (5 bases). CDR1 is ENHRY and CDR2 is SYGVKD in the germline V gene. This CDR3 comprises 17 residues. Trimming took 3 bases from V and 6 from J, leaving 18 bases between them. Here the CDR3 DNA reads TGTGCCATCAGTGAAAGGGGATCCCTCCTGGTTAATTCACCCCTCCACTTT. It is translated as CAISERGSLLVNSPLHF.